These 21 T cell receptor beta chains share one sample of origin, sequenced in a study of regulatory T cells in long-lasting Graves disease. For TCR beta, libraries came from iRepertoire HTBI primers and Arm-PCR of CDR3 regions. One entry per CDR3 protein, called by TCRdb with MiXCR from the multiplex PCR reads. The repertoire holds a few hundred thousand distinct CDR3 sequences, with around an eighth as singletons. Time point denoted: newly diagnosed GD, antithyroid drugs for less than 3 months. Isolated PBMC RNA provided the starting material for the TCR library. The sample also formed part of further work on T cells in Graves' hyperthyroidism and ophthalmopathy.

Specimen: peripheral blood mononuclear cells (PBMCs), collected at new diagnosis, from a patient treated with antithyroid drugs. Receptors originate from a man aged 25-40 years with Graves disease.

This clonotype was detected many times. The chain links TRBV12-3 or TRBV12-4 to TRBJ1-2; D gene unclear. With 5 bases removed from V and 1 base from J, the gap between germline ends came to 5 bases. The CDR3 length is 12 residues. The CDR3 region is CASSAYNYGYTF. Here the CDR3 DNA reads TGTGCCAGCAGTGCCTATAACTATGGCTACACCTTC.

This clonotype was counted at least ten times. This chain links TRBV20-1 with TRBJ1-2; weak D call: TRBD1 (5 bases). V dropped 6 bases and J dropped 6 bases, with 17 bases sitting between them. Germline V gives CDR1 DFQATT, CDR2 SNEGSKA (reference sequence). There are 13 residues in the CDR3. The CDR3 here is CSATTEGNDGYTF. CDR3 DNA: TGCAGTGCCACCACGGAGGGGAATGATGGCTACACCTTC.

The J gene is TRBJ2-1, the V gene TRBV20-1; the D is unclear. Trimming took off 3 bases at V and 4 bases at J, with 4 bases between the two ends. This CDR3 has 11 residues. Per the germline V gene, CDR1 is DFQATT and CDR2 is SNEGSKA (reference sequence). CDR3 nucleotides: TGCAGTGCTAGTATTTACAATGAGCAGTTCTTC. It specifies CSASIYNEQFF.

A few counts support this clonotype. The chain has TRBV3-1 and TRBJ2-5; TRBD2 agrees at 10 bases. V dropped 4 bases and J dropped 2; count of bases not matched to a gene: 7. Germline loops: CDR1 LGHDT, CDR2 YNNKEL (reference sequence). CDR3 size: 16 residues. The CDR3 here is CASSPDGTSAQETQYF. The CDR3 DNA follows: TGTGCCAGCAGCCCTGACGGGACTAGCGCGCAAGAGACCCAGTACTTC.

V is TRBV19 and J is TRBJ2-7; D is unclear. V dropped 5 bases and J dropped 3 bases, with 17 bases sitting between them. CDR3 length: 15 residues. The V gene's germline CDR1 is LNHDA and CDR2 SQIVND (reference sequence). The CDR3 loop is CASSQTSVYYYEQYF. CDR3 nucleotides: TGTGCCAGTAGTCAAACGTCGGTTTACTACTACGAGCAGTACTTC.

This clonotype was seen ten or more times. V is TRBV28 and J is TRBJ2-7; the match to TRBD2 covers 9 bases. Germline V gene lookup returns CDR1 MDHEN and CDR2 SYDVKM. V shed 5 bases, J shed 4 bases, and the junction held 6 bases outside the gene matches. CDR3 length: 14 amino acids. CDR3 protein: CASSQSGRIYEQYF. CDR3 nucleotide sequence: TGTGCCAGCAGTCAAAGCGGGAGGATTTACGAGCAGTACTTC.

In this sample, this clonotype turned up a few times. This sequence joins TRBV15 and TRBJ2-3; D not resolved. V was shortened by 3 bases and J by 4 bases, with 8 bases between the two germline ends. The CDR3 has 13 amino acids. Germline CDR1 is LNHNV and CDR2 is YYDKDF (reference sequence). The CDR3 protein is CATSSILSDTQYF. DNA of the CDR3: TGTGCCACCAGCAGCATACTGTCAGATACGCAGTATTTT.

The chain joins TRBV5-1 to TRBJ2-1; maybe TRBD2 (6 bases). CDR3 length equals 15 residues. Trimming shortened V by 4 bases and J by 9 bases, and 20 bases separated the two germline ends. Germline V gives CDR1 SGHRS, CDR2 YFSETQ. The CDR3 coding sequence is TGCGCCAGCAGCCCGGAAGGACTCCCGGAGGGTGAGCAGTTCTTC. It codes for CASSPEGLPEGEQFF.

This clonotype was seen at least ten times. The gene calls are TRBV11-2 and TRBJ2-4, with D perhaps given as TRBD1 or TRBD2 (5 bases each). From germline, CDR1 is SGHAT and CDR2 FQNNGV. V was trimmed by 5 bases and J by 0 bases, leaving 20 bases between them. The CDR3 length is 18 residues. CDR3 in DNA: TGTGCCAGCAGCGTCCGGGACCAGTGGTTCATAGCCAAAAACATTCAGTACTTC. Protein product: CASSVRDQWFIAKNIQYF.

The rearrangement joins TRBV19 to TRBJ1-5; D is undetermined. The germline gives CDR1 LNHDA, CDR2 SQIVND (reference sequence). This CDR3 is built from 17 residues. The germline V and J ends were trimmed by 5 bases and 3 bases, with 20 bases remaining between them. This CDR3 is CASSLRTVATTNQPQHF. The CDR3 DNA sequence: TGTGCCAGTAGTCTACGAACAGTCGCGACTACCAATCAGCCCCAGCATTTT.

The table lists this clonotype with many counts. The genes are TRBV24-1 and TRBJ2-7; 8 bases fit TRBD1. The V gene end was trimmed by 4 bases and the J gene end by 3 bases; junction bases not matched to a gene: 7. The germline CDR1 and CDR2 sequences are KGHDR and SFDVKD. This CDR3 spans 15 amino acids. CDR3 sequence (DNA): TGTGCCACCAGTGAGTCCGGGACAGGAGTCTACGAGCAGTACTTC. Its translation is CATSESGTGVYEQYF.

The table lists this clonotype with many counts. This sequence joins TRBV5-6 and TRBJ2-4, with 8 bases that match TRBD1. The V and J ends lost 4 bases and 8 bases, in that order; junction bases with no gene match: 8. CDR1 and CDR2 from the germline V gene are SGHDT and YYEEEE. The CDR3 extends over 14 amino acids. CDR3: CASSQTGVKDIQYF. The CDR3 bases are TGTGCCAGCAGCCAGACAGGGGTTAAAGACATTCAGTACTTC.

The rearrangement links TRBV5-4 to TRBJ2-7; 8 bases align to TRBD2. The V gene end was trimmed by 7 bases and the J gene end by 6 bases; junction bases not matched to a gene: 12. The CDR3 covers 14 residues. From germline, CDR1 is SGHNT and CDR2 YYREEE (reference sequence). CDR3: CASSGSGNPFEQYF. In nucleotides, the CDR3 is TGTGCCAGCTCTGGTAGCGGGAACCCATTCGAGCAGTACTTC.

Many counts were recorded for this clonotype. The V call is TRBV12-3 or TRBV12-4, the J call TRBJ2-3, with TRBD2 matching over 10 bases. This CDR3 is built from 17 residues. The V gene end was trimmed by 8 bases and the J gene end by 5 bases; junction bases not matched to a gene: 16. The CDR3 sequence is CASAHSVAGGAEDTQYF. DNA of the CDR3: TGTGCCAGCGCCCATTCGGTAGCGGGAGGAGCGGAAGATACGCAGTATTTT.

This clonotype appeared a few times. A junction end diverges from the germline sequence, so it may reflect a read error. V gene TRBV27 combines with J gene TRBJ1-6, with 7 bases lining up with TRBD1. CDR1 and CDR2 from the germline V gene are MNHEY and SMNVEV (reference sequence). The CDR3 runs 15 residues. The CDR3 sequence: CASSFFDRDRSPLYF. The CDR3 nucleotides are TGTGCCAGCAGTTTTTTTGACAGGGACCGATCACCCCTCTACTTT.

This clonotype was seen only a few times. A read error may account for a junction end that differs from germline. This rearrangement joins TRBV11-2 to TRBJ2-4, with a possible D match to TRBD2 (6 bases). This CDR3 has 13 residues. CDR1 SGHAT and CDR2 FQNNGV come from the germline V gene. CDR3 bases: TGTGCCAGTTCCGGGGGTTCCAAAAAAATTCAGTACTTC. It translates to CASSGGSKKIQYF.

This clonotype has at least ten counts. The V gene is TRBV2, the J gene TRBJ2-7; TRBD1 agrees at 11 bases. The CDR3 loop spans 14 amino acids. Trimming at V came to 4 bases and at J to 6 bases, leaving 5 bases not matched to a gene. Looked up from germline, CDR1 is SNHLY and CDR2 is FYNNEI. The CDR3 loop is CASSADRGLSEQYF. The CDR3 nucleotides are TGTGCCAGCAGTGCGGACAGGGGGCTTTCCGAGCAGTACTTC.

The chain recombines TRBV6-1 with TRBJ1-6, with a tentative D call TRBD1 (6 bases). The germline V and J ends were trimmed by 10 bases and 7 bases, with 17 bases remaining between them. Germline V gene data show CDR1 as MNHNS and CDR2 as SASEGT. The CDR3 covers 14 residues. CDR3 in amino acids: CATNYRDANSPLHF. The CDR3 DNA is TGTGCCACCAACTACAGGGATGCGAATTCACCCCTCCACTTT.

This clonotype appeared a few times. V gene TRBV11-2 combines with J gene TRBJ1-4; D remains unclear. The CDR3 totals 14 residues. Trimming left V 5 bases short and J 3 bases short, with 10 bases between. The V gene's germline CDR1 is SGHAT and CDR2 FQNNGV. As DNA, the CDR3 is TGTGCCAGCAGCCGCAGGTCGCCTAATGAAAAACTGTTTTTT. It encodes CASSRRSPNEKLFF.

The chain carries TRBV6-5 and TRBJ2-5; 9 nucleotides align to TRBD1. The CDR3 length is 15 residues. The germline V gene encodes CDR1 MNHEY and CDR2 SVGAGI. The V and J ends lost 3 bases and 5 bases, in that order; junction bases with no gene match: 7. CDR3 loop: CASSYSTGGSETQYF. The CDR3 bases are TGTGCCAGCAGTTATTCGACAGGGGGATCGGAGACCCAGTACTTC.

This clonotype was observed a handful of times. J is TRBJ1-6 and V is TRBV30; 9 positions match TRBD1. There are 14 residues in the CDR3. Germline V lookup: CDR1 GTSNPN, CDR2 SVGIG (reference sequence). V lost 3 bases and J lost 5; bases outside the gene matches: 2. This chain's CDR3 is CAWSGTGNNSPLHF. Written as DNA, the CDR3 is TGTGCCTGGAGCGGGACAGGGAATAATTCACCCCTCCACTTT.